The clone carrying this T cell receptor (beta chain) was counted a single time. Antigen unknown. The source of the sample is a study of blood T cells in healthy people across ages. Across the study: Capture by template switching was about one barcoded beta molecule per two T cells.

Donors each provided roughly 10 milliliters of peripheral blood. Findings of the study overall: Unsorted PBMC material precluded a definitive naive versus antigen-experienced comparison.

The length of the CDR3 is 16 residues. The germline V gene has CDR1 SQVTM and CDR2 ANQGSEA. J lost 6 bases, V lost 5 bases, and 14 bases had no gene match. A sample-barcoded 5' primer and a J-beta primer mix were used in a second PCR of about 7 to 12 cycles. Every sample gave at least 2.5 million paired-end reads containing CDR3. Each CDR3 protein is one row after TCRdb ran MiXCR on the 5' RACE reads. The sample yields hundreds of thousands of distinct CDR3 sequences, about 50% seen once. This sequence was found in a woman of 80 years or more in good health. Specimen: blood. The J gene is TRBJ2-2, the V gene TRBV29-1; 8 bases fit TRBD1. Here the CDR3 DNA reads TGCAGCGTTTCCTTTGGGTACAGGGGGTTATCCGGGGAGCTGTTTTTT. It translates to CSVSFGYRGLSGELFF.